The rows below give T cell receptor beta chains drawn from one sample of a study of cytomegalovirus exposure and HLA in healthy donors. The repertoire was sequenced with immunoSEQ multiplex PCR; TCRdb's copy has only in-frame clones and lacks some. The sample contains about 160,000 clones, around 80% of which appear only once. Material: PBMCs. Receptors were obtained from a male donor in good health and CMV-seronegative. Both conserved end residues are part of each CDR3. The D gene is left open where the match is weak. The size field is filled for only some rows; it gives once, few, many or a size class.

>TRBV2|.|TRBJ1-5|14|.
TGTGCCAGCAGTGAGTCGTCTTACAATCAGCCCCAGCATTTT
CASSESSYNQPQHF
>TRBV6-5|.|TRBJ2-7|16|.
TGTGCCAGCAGTTACGGTGGAGTTGGGGAGGCCTACGAGCAGTACTTC
CASSYGGVGEAYEQYF
>TRBV9|once|TRBJ1-2|13|TRBD1
TGTGCCAGCGGACCAGACAGGGTGTATGGCTACACCTTC
CASGPDRVYGYTF
>TRBV28|once|TRBJ2-7|15|.
TGTGCCAGCAGCCCAATTGGGGACGGGGGGCTAAAGCAGTACTTC
CASSPIGDGGLKQYF
>TRBV5-1|.|TRBJ2-1|15|TRBD2
TGCGCCAGCAGCTTGGATTCGGCTAGCGGGAGTGAGCAGTTCTTC
CASSLDSASGSEQFF
>TRBV5-4|.|TRBJ2-3|15|TRBD1
TGTGCCAGCAGCTTATCCGGGACAGGCACAGATACGCAGTATTTT
CASSLSGTGTDTQYF
>TRBV5-6|.|TRBJ2-3|15|TRBD2
TGTGCCAGCAGCTTGCTCGCTAGCGGACGAGATACGCAGTATTTT
CASSLLASGRDTQYF
>TRBV28|.|TRBJ2-7|14|.
TGTGCCAGCAGTACCCACCCCGGTGGGCCCGAGCAGTACTTC
CASSTHPGGPEQYF
>TRBV5-1|.|TRBJ2-5|15|TRBD1
TGCGCCAGCAGCTCTACACAGGGGGCTGGAGAGACCCAGTACTTC
CASSSTQGAGETQYF
>TRBV7-2|.|TRBJ2-7|16|TRBD2
TGTGCCAGCAGCCTGGTGGTGGGGGCGGGAGGCGGCGAGCAGTACTTC
CASSLVVGAGGGEQYF
>TRBV6-1|.|TRBJ2-3|19|TRBD2
TGTGCCAGCAGTGCACAATCCTTCTTTAGCGGGAGGGGCACAGATACGCAGTATTTT
CASSAQSFFSGRGTDTQYF
>TRBV13|.|TRBJ2-7|16|TRBD2
TGTGCCAGCAGCTTGGCTAGCGGGATGGGCTCCTACGAGCAGTACTTC
CASSLASGMGSYEQYF
>TRBV29-1|.|TRBJ1-1|13|.
TGCAGCGTTGGGGTAGGGGGGAACACTGAAGCTTTCTTT
CSVGVGGNTEAFF
>TRBV29-1|.|TRBJ2-7|14|.
TGCAGCGTTCTAGACAGAAGATGGGTCTACGAGCAGTACTTC
CSVLDRRWVYEQYF
>TRBV5-6|few|TRBJ1-1|12|.
TGTGCCAGCAGCTTGAGAGGGCCTGAAGCTTTCTTT
CASSLRGPEAFF
>TRBV27|.|TRBJ2-2|14|.
TGTGCCAGCAGTTTAGTTCTAAACACCGGGGAGCTGTTTTTT
CASSLVLNTGELFF
>TRBV28|.|TRBJ1-3|15|TRBD1
TGTGCCAGCAGCTTACAGGGGGCCTCTGGAAACACCATATATTTT
CASSLQGASGNTIYF
>TRBV6-1|.|TRBJ1-2|14|TRBD1
TGTGCCAGCAGTGTTGAGGGGGCTGGGGGTGGCTACACCTTC
CASSVEGAGGGYTF
>TRBV28|.|TRBJ1-4|14|.
TGTGCCAGCGGGTACGGCAGGGTTGATGAAAAACTGTTTTTT
CASGYGRVDEKLFF
>TRBV28|.|TRBJ1-5|14|.
TGTGCCAGCAGTTGGGGAGGGGACAATCAGCCCCAGCATTTT
CASSWGGDNQPQHF
>TRBV6-1|.|TRBJ1-5|18|TRBD1
TGTGCCAGCAGTGCCTTTCCGGACGTCGGGACAGGGGGTCAGCCCCAGCATTTT
CASSAFPDVGTGGQPQHF
>TRBV6-5|once|TRBJ2-5|13|.
TGTGCCAGCAGGCCTAGGGCGGGGGAGACCCAGTACTTC
CASRPRAGETQYF
>TRBV5-1|.|TRBJ1-2|15|TRBD1
TGCGCCAGCAGCGTAGCCGGGACAGGGGGCGATGGCTACACCTTC
CASSVAGTGGDGYTF
>TRBV5-4|few|TRBJ2-6|18|TRBD1
TGTGCCAGCAGCCACCCAGGGGGCACCGTCTCTGGGGCCAACGTCCTGACTTTC
CASSHPGGTVSGANVLTF
>TRBV10-3|.|TRBJ1-1|14|.
TGTGCCATCACCGCAGGGGTAGAGCGCACTGAAGCTTTCTTT
CAITAGVERTEAFF
>TRBV4-2|.|TRBJ2-7|16|.
TGTGCCAGCAGCCAAGATTCTCGGGACACCTCCTACGAGCAGTACTTC
CASSQDSRDTSYEQYF
>TRBV5-1|few|TRBJ1-1|15|.
TGCGCCAGCAGCTTGGAAGGTAGGGGGTCGACTGAAGCTTTCTTT
CASSLEGRGSTEAFF
>TRBV9|.|TRBJ2-2|16|.
TGTGCCAGCAGCGTAGCTACTGAAGTGAGAACCGGGGAGCTGTTTTTT
CASSVATEVRTGELFF
>TRBV28|few|TRBJ2-7|14|.
TGTGCCAGCAGTCCCTCCGGCGGGGGCGACGAGCAGTACTTC
CASSPSGGGDEQYF
>TRBV6-1|few|TRBJ1-5|15|TRBD1
TGTGCCACCGTTACAGGGGGCTCGGGCAATCAGCCCCAGCATTTT
CATVTGGSGNQPQHF
>TRBV5-1|.|TRBJ2-2|19|TRBD1
TGCGCCAGCAGCTTCGACGGTTACGACAGGGGCGGTGGCACCGGGGAGCTGTTTTTT
CASSFDGYDRGGGTGELFF
>TRBV11-2|.|TRBJ1-1|20|TRBD1
TGTGCCAGCAGCTTAGAGGGACAGGGGCGTTTTTTAGGGCAGAACACTGAAGCTTTCTTT
CASSLEGQGRFLGQNTEAFF
>TRBV5-1|.|TRBJ2-5|16|.
TGCGCCAGCAGCTTAACTGGACAGAACTACCAAGAGACCCAGTACTTC
CASSLTGQNYQETQYF
>TRBV5-4|few|TRBJ2-7|15|.
TGTGCCAGCAGTTTAAATACAGAGCCCTCCTACGAGCAGTACTTC
CASSLNTEPSYEQYF
>TRBV13|.|TRBJ2-7|12|TRBD2
TGTGCCGGGGGACTAGCGGGGGACGAGCAGTACTTC
CAGGLAGDEQYF
>TRBV18|.|TRBJ2-7|16|TRBD1
TGTGCCAGCTCTCTGTTGAGGGGGCAGAGCTCCTACGAGCAGTACTTC
CASSLLRGQSSYEQYF
>TRBV7-7|.|TRBJ2-2|15|.
TGTGCTAGCTCCCTGACAAAGACAGGCACCGGGGAGCTGTTTTTT
CASSLTKTGTGELFF
>TRBV28|once|TRBJ1-1|16|.
TGTGCCAGCCCTTCCCAGGAGGGAGGATTGAAAACTGAAGCTTTCTTT
CASPSQEGGLKTEAFF
>TRBV5-1|.|TRBJ1-5|16|.
TGCGCCAGCAGCTTGGGAGACACACCGAGCAATCAGCCCCAGCATTTT
CASSLGDTPSNQPQHF
>TRBV13|.|TRBJ2-1|14|.
TGTGCCAGCAGCTTAGGCCGGGGTTACAATGAGCAGTTCTTC
CASSLGRGYNEQFF
>TRBV19|.|TRBJ2-5|13|.
TGTGCCAGCTGGACCGAGGGCCAAGAGACCCAGTACTTC
CASWTEGQETQYF
>TRBV7-3|.|TRBJ2-1|15|TRBD1
TGTGCCAGCAGCCCCCGGACAGGGGTGAACAATGAGCAGTTCTTC
CASSPRTGVNNEQFF
>TRBV5-1|.|TRBJ2-7|15|TRBD1
TGCGCCAGCAGCTTGGAGGGGACAGGGGTGAGTGAGCAGTACTTC
CASSLEGTGVSEQYF
>TRBV5-4|few|TRBJ1-1|15|.
TGTGCCAGCTCCAAAGCGGGAGCGGGGAACACTGAAGCTTTCTTT
CASSKAGAGNTEAFF
>TRBV5-1|.|TRBJ2-2|16|.
TGCGCCAGCAGCTTAGCTGGACAGTCTTACACCGGGGAGCTGTTTTTT
CASSLAGQSYTGELFF